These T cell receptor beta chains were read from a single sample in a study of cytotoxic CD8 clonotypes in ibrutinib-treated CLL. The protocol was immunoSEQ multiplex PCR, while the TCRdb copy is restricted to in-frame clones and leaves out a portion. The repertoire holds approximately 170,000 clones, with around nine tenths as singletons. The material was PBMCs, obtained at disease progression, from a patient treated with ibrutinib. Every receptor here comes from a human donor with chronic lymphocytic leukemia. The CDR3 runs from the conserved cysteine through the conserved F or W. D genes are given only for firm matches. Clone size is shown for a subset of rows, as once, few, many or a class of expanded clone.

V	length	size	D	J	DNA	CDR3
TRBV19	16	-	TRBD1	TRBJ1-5	TGTGCCAGTAGTAGCCAAACAGGGGGAAGCAATCAGCCCCAGCATTTT	CASSSQTGGSNQPQHF
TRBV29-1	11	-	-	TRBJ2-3	TGCAGCGCTCGAAGATTAGATACGCAGTATTTT	CSARRLDTQYF
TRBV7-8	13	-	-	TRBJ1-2	TGTGCCAGCAGCTATCAACACGATGGAGGCTACACCTTC	CASSYQHDGGYTF
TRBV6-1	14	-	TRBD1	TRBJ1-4	TGTGCCAGCAGACGGGACAGGGGAGATGAAAAACTGTTTTTT	CASRRDRGDEKLFF
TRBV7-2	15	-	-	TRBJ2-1	TGTGCCAGCAGCTCGAGGCGGGGCTCCTACAATGAGCAGTTCTTC	CASSSRRGSYNEQFF
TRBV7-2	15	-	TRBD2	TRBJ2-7	TGTGCCAGCAGCCCTAGGGCGGGAGTTTTACCCGAGCAGTACTTC	CASSPRAGVLPEQYF
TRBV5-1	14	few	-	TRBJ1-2	TGCGCCAGCGTTCCCGGGGGCACTAACTATGGCTACACCTTC	CASVPGGTNYGYTF
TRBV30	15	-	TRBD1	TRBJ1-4	TGTGCCTGGACCCCCGGGACAGGTGAAAATGAAAAACTGTTTTTT	CAWTPGTGENEKLFF
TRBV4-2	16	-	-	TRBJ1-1	TGTGCCAGCAGCCAAGATCAGGCGGGACGAGGGGCTGAAGCTTTCTTT	CASSQDQAGRGAEAFF
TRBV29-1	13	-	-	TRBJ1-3	TGCAGCGTAGTACAGGGCTCTGGAAACACCATATATTTT	CSVVQGSGNTIYF
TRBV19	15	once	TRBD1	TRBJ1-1	TGTGCCAGTAGTATCGTAACAGGGGATTTATCTGAAGCTTTCTTT	CASSIVTGDLSEAFF
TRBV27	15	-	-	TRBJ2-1	TGTGCCAGCAGTTTACTCGGGGACCCAAGAAATGAGCAGTTCTTC	CASSLLGDPRNEQFF
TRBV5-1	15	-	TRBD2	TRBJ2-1	TGCGCCAGCAGCTACGAAGCGGGAGGCTACAATGAGCAGTTCTTC	CASSYEAGGYNEQFF
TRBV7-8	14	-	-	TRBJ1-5	TGTGCCAGCAGCTTAGCGGCGGACGGGCAGCCCCAGCATTTT	CASSLAADGQPQHF
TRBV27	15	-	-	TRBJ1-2	TGTGCCAGCAGCACGATCCAGTTGGGTTTGGATGGCTACACCTTC	CASSTIQLGLDGYTF
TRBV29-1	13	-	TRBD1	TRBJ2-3	TGCAGCGTGGGGGACAGGGGCTCAGATACGCAGTATTTT	CSVGDRGSDTQYF
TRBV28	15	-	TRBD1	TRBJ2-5	TGTGCCAGCAGTTTTTTAGGGGGCCGGGAAGAGACCCAGTACTTC	CASSFLGGREETQYF
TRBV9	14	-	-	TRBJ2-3	TGTGCCAGCAGCGTCGCGGTGAACACAGATACGCAGTATTTT	CASSVAVNTDTQYF
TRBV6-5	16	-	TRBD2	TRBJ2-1	TGTGCCAGCAGTTACGGTACTAGCGGGAGATTCGATGAGCAGTTCTTC	CASSYGTSGRFDEQFF
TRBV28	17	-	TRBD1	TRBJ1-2	TGTGCCAGCAGTTTGCAGGGGGCGCGAGCCGAAACCTATGGCTACACCTTC	CASSLQGARAETYGYTF
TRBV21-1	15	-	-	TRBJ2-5	TGTGCCAGCAGCAAAGGAGGGGACCTCCAAGAGACCCAGTACTTC	CASSKGGDLQETQYF
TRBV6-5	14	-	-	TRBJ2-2	TGTGCCAGCAGGATGCAGGGGAACACCGGGGAGCTGTTTTTT	CASRMQGNTGELFF
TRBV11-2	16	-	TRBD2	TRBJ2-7	TGTGCCAGCACCCATTACGGGACTAGCGGAACCTACGAGCAGTACTTC	CASTHYGTSGTYEQYF
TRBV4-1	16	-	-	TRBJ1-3	TGCGCCAGCAGCCAAGCGGGGGCAGGATCTGGAAACACCATATATTTT	CASSQAGAGSGNTIYF
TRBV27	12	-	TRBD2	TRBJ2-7	TGTGCCCTACCCGGGACTAGCTACGAGCAGTACTTC	CALPGTSYEQYF
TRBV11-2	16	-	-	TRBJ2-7	TGTGCCAGCAGCTTATTTACCCGGCGAAGGCCCTACGAGCAGTACTTC	CASSLFTRRRPYEQYF
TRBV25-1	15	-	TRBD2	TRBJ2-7	TGTGCCAGCAGTGATCACGGGAGGAGCTCCTACGAGCAGTACTTC	CASSDHGRSSYEQYF
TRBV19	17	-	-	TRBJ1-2	TGTGCCAGTAGTCCCATCTACCCCCCAACTCCTATTGGTGGCTACACCTTC	CASSPIYPPTPIGGYTF
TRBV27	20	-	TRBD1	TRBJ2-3	TGTGCCAGCAGTCACGCCGGGACAGGGCTCATTTTTAGACATCCGGATACGCAGTATTTT	CASSHAGTGLIFRHPDTQYF
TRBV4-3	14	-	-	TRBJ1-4	TGCGCCAGCAGCCAGACAGTAACTAATGAAAAACTGTTTTTT	CASSQTVTNEKLFF